This T cell receptor (beta chain) was identified during a study of regulatory T cells in long-lasting Graves disease. Time point: newly diagnosed GD, antithyroid drugs for less than 3 months. PBMC-extracted RNA yielded the TCR library. Graves' disease diagnosis followed American Thyroid Association guidelines. With iRepertoire HTBI primers and Arm-PCR of CDR3 regions, TCR beta libraries were built. A single record per CDR3 protein comes from TCRdb applying MiXCR to the multiplex PCR reads. The table includes roughly 610,000 distinct CDR3 sequences, 15% to 20% detected once. CDR3 length: 16 amino acids. Germline V lookup: CDR1 MNHEY, CDR2 SVGAGI. V lost 4 bases and J lost 5, with 20 bases in between. This clonotype was recorded many times. These data were also reused for a study on T cells in Graves' hyperthyroidism and ophthalmopathy.

The chain joins TRBV6-5 to TRBJ1-1; no clear D gene. Sequences were derived from peripheral blood mononuclear cells (PBMCs), sampled at new diagnosis, from a patient treated with antithyroid drugs. This receptor was taken from a woman in her thirties with Graves disease. This chain's CDR3 is CASSLTALGLGTEAFF. CDR3 sequence (DNA): TGTGCCAGCAGTTTGACCGCCTTAGGCTTGGGTACTGAAGCTTTCTTT.